This T cell receptor beta chain originates from a study of OX40 agonist ivuxolimab in advanced cancers. Study in general: An agonistic anti-OX40 (CD134) antibody, ivuxolimab, was used to treat the patients.

The CDR3 spans 15 residues. From germline, CDR1 is LNHNV and CDR2 YYDKDF (reference sequence). Trimming stripped 0 bases from V and 2 bases from J, with 11 bases between. Generated by immunoSEQ multiplex PCR, the TCRdb table keeps only in-frame clones and is missing some. The data show approximately 50,000 clones, about 83% seen once. The sample was CD4+ or CD8+ T cells sorted from blood, taken in a trial of the OX40 agonist ivuxolimab. The receptor was derived from an adult with an advanced solid tumor such as melanoma, head and neck, liver or kidney cancer. The chain links TRBV15 to TRBJ2-7; tentatively, D is TRBD2 (6 bases). CDR3 in amino acids: CATSREGTSAYEQYF. For the CDR3, the DNA is TGTGCCACCAGCAGAGAAGGGACTTCCGCCTACGAGCAGTACTTC.